This T cell receptor beta chain was documented in a study of blood T cell repertoires in COVID-19. Study summary: Sites in the United States, Italy and Spain provided acute and convalescent COVID-19 samples. The cDNA or gDNA used as material had been derived from T cells, B-cell-depleted T cells, or PBMCs.

Original handling: Cell counts per sample came from amplifying reference gene primers. Produced via immunoSEQ multiplex PCR; TCRdb's table is partial and in-frame only. The DNA was the basis for D and trimming; V, J and clone size are from that table. The sample lists 60,000 to 70,000 clones; roughly 82% were seen once. The germline gives CDR1 LGHDT, CDR2 YNNKEL (reference sequence). V lost 5 bases and J lost 7; bases outside the gene matches: 10. The CDR3 runs 15 residues. The clonotype originates from a human donor in a cohort sampled during active COVID-19. This chain joins TRBV3-1 (or the pseudogene TRBV3-2) and TRBJ2-1; 8 bases are shared with TRBD2. The sequencing input was peripheral blood. The CDR3 DNA reads TGTGCCAGCAGCTTCCACGGGGGGGCCAAGAATGAGCAGTTCTTC. It is translated as CASSFHGGAKNEQFF.